This T cell receptor beta chain was sequenced for a study of blood T cell repertoires in COVID-19. In the study overall: PBMCs, B-cell-depleted T cells, or T cells provided the cDNA or gDNA that made up the material.

Produced via immunoSEQ multiplex PCR; TCRdb's table is partial and in-frame only. The table lists roughly 130,000 clones, roughly 80% of them singletons, with about 15% in the top ten. This clone was seen a few times. Trimming cost V 2 bases and J 5 bases, with 12 bases left between them. The CDR3 runs to 15 residues. Germline assignment: CDR1 LNHDA and CDR2 SQIVND (reference sequence). The TCR sequence derives from a woman between 50 and 59 years old with acute or convalescent COVID-19. Source material: peripheral blood. This chain connects TRBV19 to TRBJ1-4; D is undetermined. CDR3 sequence: CASSISGRGNEKLFF. The CDR3 bases are TGTGCCAGTAGTATAAGCGGGCGAGGGAATGAAAAACTGTTTTTT. Together with reference TRBV19 and TRBJ1-4, the CDR3 gives the full variable domain: DGGITQSPKYLFRKEGQNVTLSCEQNLNHDAMYWYRQDPGQGLRLIYYSQIVNDFQKGDIAEGYSVSREKKESFPLTVTSAQKNPTAFYLCASSISGRGNEKLFFGSGTQLSVL.